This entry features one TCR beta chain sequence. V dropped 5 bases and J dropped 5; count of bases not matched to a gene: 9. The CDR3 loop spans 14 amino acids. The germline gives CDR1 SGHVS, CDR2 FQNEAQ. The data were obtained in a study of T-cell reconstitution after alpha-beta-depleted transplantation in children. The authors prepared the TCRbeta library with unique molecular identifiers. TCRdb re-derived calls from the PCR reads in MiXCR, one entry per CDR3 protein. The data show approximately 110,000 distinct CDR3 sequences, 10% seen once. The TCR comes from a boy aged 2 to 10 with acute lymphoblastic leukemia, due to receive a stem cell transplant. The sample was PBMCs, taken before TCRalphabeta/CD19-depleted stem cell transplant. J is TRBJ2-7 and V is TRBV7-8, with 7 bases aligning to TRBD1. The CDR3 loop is CASSHPGQSDEQYF. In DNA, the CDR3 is TGTGCCAGCAGCCATCCGGGACAGAGCGACGAGCAGTACTTC.